The 20 T cell receptor beta chains in this list originate from one sample, sequenced in a study of blood T cell repertoires in COVID-19. Produced via immunoSEQ multiplex PCR; TCRdb's table is partial and in-frame only. This table has roughly 200,000 clones, 83% appearing once. Sequencing was carried out using peripheral blood. The receptor set was obtained from a human donor in a cohort sampled during active COVID-19.

This chain uses TRBV11-2 with TRBJ1-2, with D tentatively TRBD1 (5 bases). Germline V gene data show CDR1 as SGHAT and CDR2 as FQNNGV. With 3 bases removed from V and 6 bases from J, the gap between germline ends came to 8 bases. The CDR3 is 12 amino acids. The CDR3 region has the DNA TGTGCCAGCAGCTTCCAGGGAAATGGCTACACCTTC. The encoded protein is CASSFQGNGYTF.

The chain employs TRBV7-2 and TRBJ1-2, with D possibly matching TRBD1 (6 bases). CDR1 and CDR2 from the germline V gene are SGHTA and FQGNSA. This CDR3 is built from 15 residues. V gave up 5 bases and J gave up 3 bases, with 16 bases separating them. The CDR3 sequence is CASSPTGRRDYGYTF. As DNA, the CDR3 is TGTGCCAGCAGCCCGACAGGAAGGCGGGACTATGGCTACACCTTC. Looking up the rest from reference TRBV7-2 and TRBJ1-2 gives the full variable domain: GAGVSQSPSNKVTEKGKDVELRCDPISGHTALYWYRQSLGQGLEFLIYFQGNSAPDKSGLPSDRFSAERTGGSVSTLTIQRTQQEDSAVYLCASSPTGRRDYGYTFGSGTRLTVV.

V usage is TRBV4-3 and J usage is TRBJ1-2; D is perhaps TRBD1 (5 bases). Germline CDR1 reads LGHNA; CDR2 reads YSLEER. V lost 0 bases and J 4 bases, leaving 12 bases between the germline ends. The CDR3 is 15 amino acids. CDR3 protein: CASSQDPGFVYGYTF. CDR3 coding DNA: TGCGCCAGCAGCCAAGATCCAGGGTTTGTCTATGGCTACACCTTC.

The CDR3 nucleotides are TGTGCCAGCAGCCAATTGCTAGCGGCGCATACAGATACGCAGTATTTT. Its protein is CASSQLLAAHTDTQYF. V usage is TRBV3-1 (or the pseudogene TRBV3-2) and J usage is TRBJ2-3; 7 bases are a match to TRBD2. This CDR3 has 16 amino acids. Germline V CDR1 and CDR2: LGHDT, YNNKEL (reference sequence). V lost 2 bases and J lost 3; bases outside the gene matches: 8.

This clone occurred a few times. CDR3 DNA: TGTGCCAGCAGCTTTGGACTCACCGATCAGCCCCAGCATTTT. Translated: CASSFGLTDQPQHF. The chain employs TRBV9 and TRBJ1-5; D not resolved. The ends were cut back, 4 bases at V and 5 bases at J, with 13 bases in the middle. Germline assignment: CDR1 SGDLS and CDR2 YYNGEE. This CDR3 contains 14 residues.

This sequence joins TRBV19 and TRBJ1-5; 7 positions match TRBD1. From germline, CDR1 is LNHDA and CDR2 SQIVND (reference sequence). The ends lost 6 bases at V and 4 bases at J; junction bases unmatched: 3. CDR3 length: 13 residues. The DNA for the CDR3 is TGTGCCAGTAGCCAGACAGGGAATCAGCCCCAGCATTTT. It translates to CASSQTGNQPQHF.

The V gene is TRBV20-1, the J gene TRBJ2-5; 9 nucleotides line up with TRBD2. Germline V lookup: CDR1 DFQATT, CDR2 SNEGSKA (reference sequence). V shed 3 bases, J shed 0 bases, and the junction held 5 bases outside the gene matches. The CDR3 spans 15 residues. The CDR3 here is CSASPSGEDQETQYF. In DNA, the CDR3 is TGCAGTGCTAGTCCTAGCGGGGAAGACCAAGAGACCCAGTACTTC.

The chain has TRBV24-1 and TRBJ2-1; 8 nucleotides align to TRBD2. After removal of 2 bases from V and 15 bases from J, the junction contained 8 bases not matched to a gene. The CDR3 is 13 amino acids. Germline values: CDR1 KGHDR, CDR2 SFDVKD. CDR3 amino acids: CATSDSVRGVPFF. Here the CDR3 DNA reads TGTGCCACCAGTGATTCTGTGCGGGGGGTTCCGTTCTTC.

The chain uses TRBV13 and TRBJ2-7; 7 bases match TRBD1. The CDR3 consists of 14 residues. The trim removed 3 bases at V and 1 base at J, leaving 3 bases unmatched. Germline loops: CDR1 PRHDT, CDR2 FYEKMQ (reference sequence). The CDR3: CASSLGRGSYEQYF. In nucleotides, the CDR3 is TGTGCCAGCAGCTTGGGCAGGGGGTCCTACGAGCAGTACTTC. Looking up the rest from reference TRBV13 and TRBJ2-7 gives the full variable domain: AAGVIQSPRHLIKEKRETATLKCYPIPRHDTVYWYQQGPGQDPQFLISFYEKMQSDKGSIPDRFSAQQFSDYHSELNMSSLELGDSALYFCASSLGRGSYEQYFGPGTRLTVT.

The V and J genes are TRBV2 and TRBJ2-5, with 11 bases fitting TRBD2. V trimming: 6 bases; J trimming: 1 base; junction bases outside the gene matches: 4. This CDR3 spans 15 amino acids. Germline values: CDR1 SNHLY, CDR2 FYNNEI. CDR3 loop: CASRLAGVPQETQYF. Here the CDR3 DNA reads TGTGCCAGCAGACTAGCGGGAGTTCCCCAAGAGACCCAGTACTTC. Variable domain in full (rest from reference TRBV2 and TRBJ2-5): EPEVTQTPSHQVTQMGQEVILRCVPISNHLYFYWYRQILGQKVEFLVSFYNNEISEKSEIFDDQFSVERPDGSNFTLKIRSTKLEDSAMYFCASRLAGVPQETQYFGPGTRLLVL.

The rearrangement uses TRBV18 and TRBJ2-2; D might be TRBD1 (5 bases). Germline V gene lookup returns CDR1 KGHSH and CDR2 LQKENI. Trimming removed 4 bases at V and 3 bases at J, with 9 bases between. The CDR3 spans 14 residues. The CDR3 DNA is TGTGCCAGCTCACAGCTACAGGACACCGGGGAGCTGTTTTTT. Residues: CASSQLQDTGELFF.

The J gene is TRBJ2-7, the V gene TRBV7-9; maybe TRBD1 (7 bases). With 2 bases removed from V and 7 bases from J, the gap between germline ends came to 18 bases. The CDR3 length is 15 residues. The germline CDR1 and CDR2 sequences are SEHNR and FQNEAQ (reference sequence). CDR3 sequence (DNA): TGTGCCAGCAGCTTATCGGCAGGGGGGCCTAATGAGCAGTACTTC. The encoded protein is CASSLSAGGPNEQYF.

In its sample, this clone was seen once. The chain carries TRBV27 and TRBJ2-7, with TRBD1 matching 8 bases. The junction had 12 bases not matched to a gene; V was cut back by 9 bases and J by 2 bases. From germline, CDR1 is MNHEY and CDR2 SMNVEV (reference sequence). The CDR3 runs to 15 residues. The CDR3: CARRHRDRRTYEQYF. The CDR3 coding sequence is TGTGCCAGGCGACACCGGGACAGGAGAACCTACGAGCAGTACTTC.

The chain is built from TRBV19 and TRBJ1-1; possibly TRBD1 for D (5 bases). Germline CDR1 reads LNHDA; CDR2 reads SQIVND (reference sequence). CDR3 size: 15 residues. The V gene lost 3 bases and the J gene lost 5 bases, with 16 bases spanning the gap. The CDR3 coding sequence is TGTGCCAGTAGTATTGGGGGGAGCCTCAGGACTGAAGCTTTCTTT. Amino acid sequence: CASSIGGSLRTEAFF.

The chain recombines TRBV18 with TRBJ2-1, with 14 bases lining up with TRBD2. V lost 3 bases to trimming and J lost 0 bases; unmatched junction nucleotides: 1. Germline values: CDR1 KGHSH, CDR2 LQKENI. The CDR3 length is 17 residues. The CDR3: CASSPGTSGSSYNEQFF. CDR3 DNA sequence: TGTGCCAGCTCACCGGGGACTAGCGGGAGCTCCTACAATGAGCAGTTCTTC.

About this clone: Other DNA sequences in the sample encode the same CDR3. The genes are TRBV6-5 and TRBJ2-7, with 9 bases that match TRBD1. Germline loops: CDR1 MNHEY, CDR2 SVGAGI. The CDR3 covers 15 residues. Trimming removed 0 bases from V and 2 bases from J; junction bases left unmatched: 2. The CDR3 nucleotides are TGTGCCAGCAGTTACTCCCGGACAGGGGCCTACGAGCAGTACTTC. It yields the protein CASSYSRTGAYEQYF.

The genes are TRBV29-1 and TRBJ2-7; no clear D gene. The germline gives CDR1 SQVTM, CDR2 ANQGSEA. V gave up 7 bases and J gave up 3 bases, with 10 bases separating them. The CDR3 is made up of 11 amino acids. In DNA, the CDR3 is TGCAGCGCCCGAGTAGACTACGAGCAGTACTTC. The encoded protein is CSARVDYEQYF.

This chain connects TRBV5-1 to TRBJ2-5; the match to TRBD1 covers 11 bases. The trim removed 4 bases at V and 2 bases at J, leaving 4 bases unmatched. Germline CDR1 reads SGHRS; CDR2 reads YFSETQ. The CDR3 totals 15 residues. Written as DNA, the CDR3 is TGCGCCAGCAGCCCGGACAGGGGGCTGCAAGAGACCCAGTACTTC. Its translation is CASSPDRGLQETQYF. Complete variable domain (other parts from reference TRBV5-1 and TRBJ2-5): KAGVTQTPRYLIKTRGQQVTLSCSPISGHRSVSWYQQTPGQGLQFLFEYFSETQRNKGNFPGRFSGRQFSNSRSEMNVSTLELGDSALYLCASSPDRGLQETQYFGPGTRLLVL.

The gene calls are TRBV3-1 (or the pseudogene TRBV3-2) and TRBJ1-2, with D possibly matching TRBD1 (5 bases). Germline V gives CDR1 LGHDT, CDR2 YNNKEL (reference sequence). The V end lost 1 base, the J end lost 8 bases, and 14 bases lay between the germline ends. The CDR3 spans 14 residues. The CDR3 DNA reads as TGTGCCAGCAGCCAAGGTGGGGCTCTCCCAGGCTACACCTTC. It specifies CASSQGGALPGYTF.

This clone was found once. The chain has TRBV18 and TRBJ1-2; 8 positions match TRBD1. This CDR3 is 14 amino acids long. J was trimmed by 5 bases and V by 3 bases; bases with no gene match: 5. CDR1 and CDR2 from the germline V gene are KGHSH and LQKENI. The CDR3 is CASSPGQGWYGYTF. DNA for the CDR3: TGTGCCAGCTCACCTGGACAGGGATGGTATGGCTACACCTTC.